The 10 T cell receptor beta chains listed next were all sequenced from one sample in a study of cytotoxic CD8 clonotypes in ibrutinib-treated CLL. The method was immunoSEQ multiplex PCR; TCRdb's version includes in-frame clones alone and lacks a portion of them. The data contain about 310,000 clones, about 80% of them seen just once; the ten biggest clones take up roughly 6.3%. Specimen: PBMCs, collected before ibrutinib treatment. Receptors originate from a human donor with chronic lymphocytic leukemia.

The chain links TRBV27 to TRBJ2-2, with 10 bases that match TRBD2. Germline lookup yields CDR1 MNHEY and CDR2 SMNVEV (reference sequence). The CDR3 consists of 15 residues. Trimming took 8 bases from V and 4 from J; bases not matched to a gene: 7. CDR3 sequence (DNA): TGTGCCAGCTCTTGGACTAGCGGAACCACCGGGGAGCTGTTTTTT. Translation gives CASSWTSGTTGELFF.

The V and J genes are TRBV18 and TRBJ1-3; no clear D. Looked up from germline, CDR1 is KGHSH and CDR2 is LQKENI. The CDR3 spans 17 residues. Deletions cut 4 bases from V and 0 bases from J, with 16 bases between. The CDR3 DNA reads TGTGCCAGCTCACTAAACCTGGACCGCTACTCTGGAAACACCATATATTTT. Translation gives CASSLNLDRYSGNTIYF.

The rearrangement joins TRBV6-5 to TRBJ1-2; 7 nucleotides match TRBD1. The CDR3 runs to 13 residues. Germline V lookup: CDR1 MNHEY, CDR2 SVGAGI. Trimming took 6 bases from V and 6 from J; bases not matched to a gene: 7. The CDR3 DNA reads as TGTGCCAGCAGATCGACAGGGCGAGATGGCTACACCTTC. It translates to CASRSTGRDGYTF.

This clone was counted only a few times. The V call is TRBV11-2, the J call TRBJ2-5; 7 bases agree with TRBD1. The V and J ends lost 7 bases and 3 bases, in that order; junction bases with no gene match: 5. CDR1 and CDR2 from the germline V gene are SGHAT and FQNNGV. The CDR3 has 13 residues. The CDR3 DNA reads as TGTGCCAGCACCGTCGACAGGGAAGAGACCCAGTACTTC. It codes for CASTVDREETQYF. Combining the CDR3 with reference TRBV11-2 and TRBJ2-5 gives the whole variable domain EAGVAQSPRYKIIEKRQSVAFWCNPISGHATLYWYQQILGQGPKLLIQFQNNGVVDDSQLPKDRFSAERLKGVDSTLKIQPAKLEDSAVYLCASTVDREETQYFGPGTRLLVL.

The chain joins TRBV4-3 to TRBJ1-2, with D perhaps matching TRBD1 (6 bases). Deletions cut 1 base from V and 0 bases from J, with 9 bases between. Germline V gives CDR1 LGHNA, CDR2 YSLEER. The CDR3 length is 15 residues. CDR3 sequence: CASSQGTVSNYGYTF. The CDR3 region has the DNA TGCGCCAGCAGCCAAGGGACAGTCTCTAACTATGGCTACACCTTC.

The rearrangement joins TRBV10-2 to TRBJ2-7; TRBD2 aligns across 11 bases. The CDR3 spans 14 residues. Germline-derived CDR1 and CDR2 are WSHSY and SAAADI. J was trimmed by 4 bases and V by 7 bases; bases with no gene match: 6. The CDR3 protein is CASTTSGDVYEQYF. The CDR3 bases are TGCGCCAGCACGACTAGCGGGGACGTATACGAGCAGTACTTC.

J is TRBJ1-1 and V is TRBV30, with TRBD1 matching 8 bases. This CDR3 region has 15 residues. The germline V gene has CDR1 GTSNPN and CDR2 SVGIG (reference sequence). The junction had 7 bases not matched to a gene; V was cut back by 3 bases and J by 1 base. The CDR3 sequence: CAWSRPGQGNTEAFF. The CDR3 DNA sequence: TGTGCCTGGAGCCGACCCGGACAGGGGAACACTGAAGCTTTCTTT.

V and J are TRBV7-9 and TRBJ2-2; 7 bases map to TRBD1. There are 13 residues in the CDR3. CDR1 SEHNR and CDR2 FQNEAQ come from the germline V gene (reference sequence). The V segment lost 5 bases and the J segment 9 bases; nucleotides outside the gene matches: 6. The CDR3 sequence: CASSRDSPWELFF. DNA for the CDR3: TGTGCCAGCAGCCGGGACAGTCCGTGGGAGCTGTTTTTT. Combining the CDR3 with reference TRBV7-9 and TRBJ2-2 gives the whole variable domain DTGVSQNPRHKITKRGQNVTFRCDPISEHNRLYWYRQTLGQGPEFLTYFQNEAQLEKSRLLSDRFSAERPKGSFSTLEIQRTEQGDSAMYLCASSRDSPWELFFGEGSRLTVL.

The V and J genes are TRBV6-5 and TRBJ2-7; unclear D gene. The CDR3 sequence is 12 residues long. Germline V CDR1 and CDR2: MNHEY, SVGAGI. V was pared by 2 bases and J by 6 bases, with 8 bases between. The CDR3 protein is CASSYGPSEQYF. CDR3 nucleotides: TGTGCCAGCAGTTACGGCCCATCCGAGCAGTACTTC.

In its sample, this clone was seen a few times. The chain recombines TRBV15 with TRBJ2-3; 10 nucleotides match TRBD2. This CDR3 comprises 14 residues. In germline, CDR1 is LNHNV, CDR2 YYDKDF (reference sequence). With 5 bases clipped from V and 4 bases from J, the junction kept 3 bases outside the gene matches. The CDR3 nucleotides read TGTGCCACCAGCTTAGCGGGAGGTGCAGATACGCAGTATTTT. This translates into CATSLAGGADTQYF. The variable domain in full, with the rest retrieved from reference TRBV15 and TRBJ2-3, is DAMVIQNPRYQVTQFGKPVTLSCSQTLNHNVMYWYQQKSSQAPKLLFHYYDKDFNNEADTPDNFQSRRPNTSFCFLDIRSPGLGDTAMYLCATSLAGGADTQYFGPGTRLTVL.